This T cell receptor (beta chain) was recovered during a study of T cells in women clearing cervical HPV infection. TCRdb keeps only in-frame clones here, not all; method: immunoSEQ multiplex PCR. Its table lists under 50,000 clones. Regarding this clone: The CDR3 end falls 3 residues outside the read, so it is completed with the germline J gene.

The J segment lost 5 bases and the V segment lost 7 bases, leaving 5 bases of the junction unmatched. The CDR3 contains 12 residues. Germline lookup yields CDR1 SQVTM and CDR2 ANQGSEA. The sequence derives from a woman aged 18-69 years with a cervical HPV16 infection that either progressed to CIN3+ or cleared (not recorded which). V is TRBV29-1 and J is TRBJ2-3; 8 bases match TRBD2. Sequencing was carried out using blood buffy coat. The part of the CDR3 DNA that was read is TGCAGCGGTGGGACTAGTGGAGATACG. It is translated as CSGGTSGDT. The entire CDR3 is CSGGTSGDTQYF.